The source of this T cell receptor beta chain is a study of regulatory T cells in long-lasting Graves disease. Whole-study context: It was over 5 years of antithyroid drugs, with positive TSH receptor antibodies, that meant persistent Graves' disease. Broader study findings: Persistent-disease Graves' patients showed less TCR diversity than new cases.

This clonotype was seen at least ten times. Its specificity is not known. Time point denoted: persistent/refractory GD, antithyroid drugs over 5 years with positive TRAb. PBMCs were the source of the RNA used for TCR sequencing. Through Arm-PCR of CDR3 regions and iRepertoire HTBI primers, TCR beta libraries were built. TCRdb called the multiplex PCR reads again in MiXCR, with one record for every CDR3 protein. The sample carries 400,000 to 450,000 distinct CDR3 sequences, around a quarter recorded once. This specimen consisted of peripheral blood mononuclear cells (PBMCs), obtained when the disease was refractory, from a patient treated with antithyroid drugs. The receptor was isolated from a female donor with Graves disease.

The CDR3 DNA follows: TGTGCCAGCAGTTACTCGATTTGGGTGAACACTGAAGCTTTCTTT. Translating gives CASSYSIWVNTEAFF. The chain has TRBV6-5 and TRBJ1-1; D unresolved. V was shortened by 0 bases and J by 0 bases, with 8 bases between the two germline ends. CDR3 length equals 15 residues. The germline V gene encodes CDR1 MNHEY and CDR2 SVGAGI.